This TCR beta chain came from a study of blood T cell repertoires in COVID-19. The CDR3 is made up of 13 amino acids. With 4 bases clipped from V and 9 bases from J, the junction kept 6 bases outside the gene matches. Looked up from germline, CDR1 is SGHNT and CDR2 is YYREEE (reference sequence). TCRdb's table, derived via immunoSEQ multiplex PCR, lists solely in-frame clones and lacks some. In the table there are under 85,000 clones, around 85% of which are singletons. The rearrangement joins TRBV5-4 to TRBJ2-1; TRBD2 matches at 8 bases. The specimen was peripheral blood. This sequence originates from a middle-aged man with COVID-19, enrolled during active disease. CDR3 sequence reads: CASSGTSGAEQFF. As DNA, the CDR3 is TGTGCCAGCAGCGGGACTAGTGGCGCTGAGCAGTTCTTC.